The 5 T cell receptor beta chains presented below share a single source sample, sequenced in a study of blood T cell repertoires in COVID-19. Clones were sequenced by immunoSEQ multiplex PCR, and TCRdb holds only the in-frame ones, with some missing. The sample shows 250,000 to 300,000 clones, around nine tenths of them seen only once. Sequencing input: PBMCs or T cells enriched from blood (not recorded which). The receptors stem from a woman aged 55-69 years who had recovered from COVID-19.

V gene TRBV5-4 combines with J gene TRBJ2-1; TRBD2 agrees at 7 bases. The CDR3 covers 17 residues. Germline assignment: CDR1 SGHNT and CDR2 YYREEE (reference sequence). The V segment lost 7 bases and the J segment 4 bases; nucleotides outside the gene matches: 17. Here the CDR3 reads CASGGSYSGGLYNEQFF. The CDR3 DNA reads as TGTGCCAGCGGGGGAAGTTATTCGGGAGGCCTTTACAATGAGCAGTTCTTC.

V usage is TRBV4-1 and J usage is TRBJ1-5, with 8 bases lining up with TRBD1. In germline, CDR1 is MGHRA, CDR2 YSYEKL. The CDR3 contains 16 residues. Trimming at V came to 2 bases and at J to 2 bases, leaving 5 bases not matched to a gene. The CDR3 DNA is TGCGCCAGCAGCCAACTCGACAGGGGTGGCAATCAGCCCCAGCATTTT. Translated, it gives CASSQLDRGGNQPQHF.

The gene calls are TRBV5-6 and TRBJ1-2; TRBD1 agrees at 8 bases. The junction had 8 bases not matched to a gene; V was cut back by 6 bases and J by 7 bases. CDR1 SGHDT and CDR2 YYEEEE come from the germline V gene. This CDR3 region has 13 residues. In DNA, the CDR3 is TGTGCCAGCACCAGGGGGACAGGCTTTGGCTACACCTTC. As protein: CASTRGTGFGYTF.

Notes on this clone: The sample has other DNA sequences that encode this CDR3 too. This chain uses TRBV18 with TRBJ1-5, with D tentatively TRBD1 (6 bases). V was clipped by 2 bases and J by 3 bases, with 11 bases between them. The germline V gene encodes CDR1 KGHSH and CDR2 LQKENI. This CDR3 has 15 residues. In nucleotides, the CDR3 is TGTGCCAGCTCACCAACAGGGCTATCCAATCAGCCCCAGCATTTT. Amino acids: CASSPTGLSNQPQHF.

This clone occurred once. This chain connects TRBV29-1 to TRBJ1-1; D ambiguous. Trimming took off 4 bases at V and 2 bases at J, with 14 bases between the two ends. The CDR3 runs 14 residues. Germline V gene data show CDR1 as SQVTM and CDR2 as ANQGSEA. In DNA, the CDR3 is TGCAGCGTTGTGGCGGCCTATAGTAACACTGAAGCTTTCTTT. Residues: CSVVAAYSNTEAFF.